This entry concerns a single T cell receptor beta chain. The sample originates from a study of blood T cell repertoires in COVID-19. Germline assignment: CDR1 LNHDA and CDR2 SQIVND (reference sequence). This CDR3 has 17 residues. The trim removed 2 bases at V and 1 base at J, leaving 8 bases unmatched. Only in-frame clones appear in the TCRdb table, and some are missing; sequencing was by immunoSEQ multiplex PCR. In the table there are approximately 230,000 clones, 82% of which are singletons. Study members were between about 18 and 100 years old and lived in some 22 US regions. For recovered donors of Cohort 3, there were two negative PCRs, clearance, or symptom resolution.

Material: PBMCs or T cells enriched from blood (not recorded which). This chain links TRBV19 with TRBJ2-1; 7 bases agree with TRBD1. This TCR was sampled from a man aged 35 to 55 who had recovered from COVID-19. The CDR3 DNA sequence: TGTGCCAGTAGTATATCTGCAGGGGGATTTTCCTACAATGAGCAGTTCTTC. Protein product: CASSISAGGFSYNEQFF. The entire variable domain, with the rest obtained from reference TRBV19 and TRBJ2-1, is as follows: DGGITQSPKYLFRKEGQNVTLSCEQNLNHDAMYWYRQDPGQGLRLIYYSQIVNDFQKGDIAEGYSVSREKKESFPLTVTSAQKNPTAFYLCASSISAGGFSYNEQFFGPGTRLTVL.